A single sample is the source of the 10 T cell receptor beta chains below, sequenced in a study of blood T cell repertoires in COVID-19. Method: immunoSEQ multiplex PCR; TCRdb's copy keeps in-frame clones and lacks some. The data contain some 250,000 clones, 70% to 80% of them seen just once; the ten biggest clones take up about 3%. Sequenced sample: peripheral blood. These receptors originate from a woman at least 80 years old with acute or convalescent COVID-19.

In its sample, this clone was seen many times. This rearrangement joins TRBV4-1 to TRBJ2-1; D is possibly TRBD2 (6 bases). The CDR3 runs 15 residues. V was pared by 4 bases and J by 3 bases, with 13 bases between. Germline V lookup: CDR1 MGHRA, CDR2 YSYEKL. The CDR3 region has the DNA TGCGCCAGCAGCCTACTATCGGGAGTCTACAATGAGCAGTTCTTC. This codes for CASSLLSGVYNEQFF.

In its sample, this clone was seen once. For the CDR3, the DNA is TGTGCCAGCAGCAGACAGGGGTCATCCGATACGCAGTATTTT. Residues: CASSRQGSSDTQYF. This sequence joins TRBV9 and TRBJ2-3; 8 nucleotides match TRBD1. CDR3 length equals 14 residues. Trimming removed 4 bases from V and 6 bases from J; junction bases left unmatched: 7. CDR1 SGDLS and CDR2 YYNGEE come from the germline V gene.

Here the CDR3 DNA reads TGCGCCAGCAGCTTGGTTGTGGACAGAGATTACACTGAAGCTTTCTTT. Amino acids: CASSLVVDRDYTEAFF. The chain is built from TRBV5-1 and TRBJ1-1; D is possibly TRBD1 (6 bases). The CDR3 sequence is 16 residues long. The V gene's germline CDR1 is SGHRS and CDR2 YFSETQ. V was pared by 0 bases and J by 3 bases, with 15 bases between.

This chain joins TRBV5-6 and TRBJ2-3; possible D gene TRBD1, 6 bases. Trimming took off 5 bases at V and 10 bases at J, with 23 bases between the two ends. Germline CDR1 reads SGHDT; CDR2 reads YYEEEE. The CDR3 contains 15 residues. DNA for the CDR3: TGTGCCAGCAGGTCGTTCTCCGGAACAGGGTTCTCGCAGTATTTT. Translation: CASRSFSGTGFSQYF.

V and J are TRBV20-1 and TRBJ1-1, with D perhaps TRBD1 (6 bases). Trimming removed 5 bases at V and 10 bases at J, with 14 bases between. The CDR3 runs 11 residues. Germline lookup yields CDR1 DFQATT and CDR2 SNEGSKA (reference sequence). The CDR3 sequence: CSAWGGQRAFF. CDR3 bases: TGCAGTGCTTGGGGGGGGCAACGAGCTTTCTTT.

The V and J genes are TRBV19 and TRBJ1-1, with 7 bases that match TRBD1. Germline V lookup: CDR1 LNHDA, CDR2 SQIVND (reference sequence). V gave up 3 bases and J gave up 1 base; unmatched junction bases: 8. CDR3 length: 16 amino acids. The CDR3 protein is CASSIAGGGWNTEAFF. The CDR3 nucleotides read TGTGCCAGTAGTATCGCAGGAGGGGGCTGGAACACTGAAGCTTTCTTT.

The rearrangement uses TRBV6-1 and TRBJ2-7; TRBD1 aligns across 8 bases. The CDR3 length is 14 residues. The trim removed 3 bases at V and 10 bases at J, leaving 11 bases unmatched. Germline CDR1 and CDR2: MNHNS and SASEGT. Here the CDR3 DNA reads TGTGCCAGCAGTGATTCGGGCAGGGGGCCTTCTCAGTACTTC. Encoded protein: CASSDSGRGPSQYF.

J is TRBJ2-1 and V is TRBV20-1, with TRBD2 identical over 11 bases. Germline V gene lookup returns CDR1 DFQATT and CDR2 SNEGSKA (reference sequence). This CDR3 has 15 amino acids. Trimming took 3 bases from V and 6 from J; bases not matched to a gene: 7. The CDR3 DNA is TGCAGTGCTAGTAAGACTAGCGGGATGGGCAATGAGCAGTTCTTC. It is translated as CSASKTSGMGNEQFF.

In this sample, this clone turned up a few times. V and J are TRBV2 and TRBJ1-5, with a possible D match to TRBD1 (5 bases). Trimming pared 2 bases from V and 6 bases from J, leaving 14 bases between. CDR1 and CDR2 from the germline V gene are SNHLY and FYNNEI. The CDR3 spans 15 residues. CDR3 nucleotide sequence: TGTGCCAGCAGTGAAATCCAGGGTAGTACTCAGCCCCAGCATTTT. Translated, it gives CASSEIQGSTQPQHF.

Points on this clone: Other DNA variants within this sample encode the same CDR3. The V call is TRBV6-5, the J call TRBJ1-1, with a tentative D call TRBD1 (6 bases). V was trimmed by 5 bases and J by 2 bases, leaving 12 bases between them. The CDR3 is 14 amino acids. The germline V gene has CDR1 MNHEY and CDR2 SVGAGI. CDR3 loop: CASSPGQLNTEAFF. The CDR3 coding sequence is TGTGCCAGCAGTCCCGGACAGTTAAACACTGAAGCTTTCTTT.